The 21 T cell receptor beta chains presented below share a single source sample, sequenced in a study of cytomegalovirus exposure and HLA in healthy donors. The PCR employed 60 Vbeta primers together with 13 Jbeta primers. Data came from immunoSEQ multiplex PCR; TCRdb stores just in-frame clones and leaves some out. The sample has some 190,000 clones, more than 75% seen once. Sequencing was performed on PBMCs. All receptors derive from a woman between 50 and 59 years old in good health and CMV-seronegative.

The chain joins TRBV7-2 to TRBJ2-2; D remains ambiguous. V was pared by 5 bases and J by 4 bases, with 5 bases between. The CDR3 has 12 amino acids. Germline V gene sequence: CDR1 SGHTA, CDR2 FQGNSA. CDR3 nucleotide sequence: TGTGCCAGCAGCCACTTCACCGGGGAGCTGTTTTTT. As protein: CASSHFTGELFF. The whole variable domain, remainder taken from reference TRBV7-2 and TRBJ2-2, is GAGVSQSPSNKVTEKGKDVELRCDPISGHTALYWYRQSLGQGLEFLIYFQGNSAPDKSGLPSDRFSAERTGGSVSTLTIQRTQQEDSAVYLCASSHFTGELFFGEGSRLTVL.

The J gene is TRBJ1-1, the V gene TRBV7-3; tentative D call: TRBD1 (6 bases). The CDR3 runs 14 residues. Germline loops: CDR1 SGHTA, CDR2 FQGTGA. V was pared by 5 bases and J by 3 bases, with 13 bases between. In DNA form, the CDR3 reads TGTGCCAGCAGCCAAGCGGCAGGGGACACTGAAGCTTTCTTT. As protein: CASSQAAGDTEAFF.

In this sample, this clone turned up once. V and J are TRBV6-5 and TRBJ1-1; D might be TRBD1 (6 bases). Trimming left V 5 bases short and J 2 bases short, with 12 bases between. The CDR3 has 14 residues. Germline loops: CDR1 MNHEY, CDR2 SVGAGI. DNA for the CDR3: TGTGCCAGCAGTGCTCTTGGGGGCAACACTGAAGCTTTCTTT. The encoded protein is CASSALGGNTEAFF.

This clone has just a few counts. The rearrangement uses TRBV5-6 and TRBJ2-1; perhaps TRBD1 as D (6 bases). Germline V lookup: CDR1 SGHDT, CDR2 YYEEEE. The CDR3 extends over 12 amino acids. Trimming removed 4 bases at V and 9 bases at J, with 11 bases between. For the CDR3, the DNA is TGTGCCAGCAGCCAGGGACACACTGAGCAGTTCTTC. Translation gives CASSQGHTEQFF.

This chain links TRBV5-1 with TRBJ1-4; no definite D call. Germline V gene lookup returns CDR1 SGHRS and CDR2 YFSETQ. Trimming cost V 0 bases and J 0 bases, with 9 bases left between them. The CDR3 sequence is 16 residues long. The CDR3 sequence is CASSLASGTTNEKLFF. The CDR3 bases are TGCGCCAGCAGCTTGGCATCGGGTACAACTAATGAAAAACTGTTTTTT.

This clone has only one observation. The CDR3 DNA sequence: TGTGCTAGTGGTTTGGAGGGGGCTCAGAATGAGCAGTTCTTC. Translating gives CASGLEGAQNEQFF. The chain uses TRBV12-5 and TRBJ2-1; TRBD1 agrees at 7 bases. The germline CDR1 and CDR2 sequences are LGHNT and FRNRAP. Trimming took 1 base from V and 7 from J; bases not matched to a gene: 4. The length of the CDR3 is 14 residues.

The V call is TRBV10-3, the J call TRBJ1-6, with 9 nucleotides matching TRBD1. The CDR3 extends over 16 amino acids. Unmatched junction bases numbered 4, after V lost 3 bases and J lost 4 bases. Germline values: CDR1 ENHRY, CDR2 SYGVKD. The CDR3 bases are TGTGCCATCAGTGACGGGACAGGGACATATAATTCACCCCTCCACTTT. This translates into CAISDGTGTYNSPLHF.

The rearrangement joins TRBV6-5 to TRBJ2-7, with 11 bases that match TRBD1. J was trimmed by 8 bases and V by 0 bases; bases with no gene match: 9. The germline V gene has CDR1 MNHEY and CDR2 SVGAGI. The length of the CDR3 is 16 residues. Here the CDR3 DNA reads TGTGCCAGCAGTTACTCAGGGACAGGGGGGAGTTTCAAGCAGTACTTC. Translated: CASSYSGTGGSFKQYF.

V gene TRBV28 combines with J gene TRBJ1-2; a weak D match, TRBD1 (6 bases). V dropped 7 bases and J dropped 2 bases, with 14 bases sitting between them. CDR1 and CDR2 (germline): MDHEN, SYDVKM. The CDR3 spans 14 residues. The CDR3 sequence: CASKTGGANYGYTF. The CDR3 DNA reads as TGTGCCAGCAAAACGGGGGGCGCGAACTATGGCTACACCTTC.

For this clone: One end of the junction fails to match germline, which may point to a read error. The gene calls are TRBV6-1 and TRBJ1-1; D perhaps matches TRBD1 (6 bases). Germline assignment: CDR1 MNHNS and CDR2 SASEGT. The CDR3 is 16 amino acids. The CDR3 reads CASSEARGARGTEAFF. The DNA for the CDR3 is TGTGCCAGCAGCGAAGCCCGGGGGGCGAGGGGCACTGAAGCTTTCTTT.

This clone occurred once. The rearrangement uses TRBV19 and TRBJ2-7, with 9 bases lining up with TRBD2. The CDR3 runs to 14 residues. The V gene end was trimmed by 4 bases and the J gene end by 3 bases; junction bases not matched to a gene: 4. The germline V gene has CDR1 LNHDA and CDR2 SQIVND (reference sequence). The CDR3 sequence is CASSKSGGSYEQYF. The CDR3 DNA sequence: TGTGCCAGTAGTAAAAGCGGGGGGAGCTACGAGCAGTACTTC.

The V gene is TRBV19, the J gene TRBJ1-1; D might be TRBD1 (5 bases). The CDR3 is 15 residues long. V was trimmed by 6 bases and J by 4 bases, leaving 18 bases between them. From germline, CDR1 is LNHDA and CDR2 SQIVND (reference sequence). The chain's CDR3 is CASRIGGNLGTEAFF. CDR3 in DNA: TGTGCCAGTAGGATCGGGGGGAACCTTGGCACTGAAGCTTTCTTT.

The chain uses TRBV2 and TRBJ2-7; 7 nucleotides match TRBD2. V lost 10 bases and J lost 1; bases outside the gene matches: 13. CDR1 and CDR2 (germline): SNHLY, FYNNEI. The CDR3 length is 15 residues. CDR3 residues: CAIRRTSVMSYEQYF. For the CDR3, the DNA is TGTGCCATCCGGAGGACTAGTGTCATGTCCTACGAGCAGTACTTC.

The chain joins TRBV28 to TRBJ2-2; 9 positions agree with TRBD2. The CDR3 is 15 residues long. Trimming cost V 11 bases and J 5 bases; bases outside gene matches: 12. Germline loops: CDR1 MDHEN, CDR2 SYDVKM. CDR3 loop: CAAGLAGLGTGELFF. For the CDR3, the DNA is TGTGCCGCGGGGCTAGCGGGACTCGGTACCGGGGAGCTGTTTTTT.

The CDR3 here is CSAKTSGSSTDTQYF. The CDR3 DNA sequence: TGCAGCGCTAAAACTAGCGGGAGCAGTACAGATACGCAGTATTTT. The chain has TRBV29-1 and TRBJ2-3; TRBD2 matches 11 bases. After removal of 7 bases from V and 3 bases from J, the junction contained 9 bases not matched to a gene. The CDR3 length is 15 residues. Per germline, CDR1 SQVTM and CDR2 ANQGSEA.

This clone showed up just a few times. This sequence joins TRBV5-4 and TRBJ2-3; the match to TRBD2 covers 9 bases. This CDR3 is 15 amino acids long. Per the germline V gene, CDR1 is SGHNT and CDR2 is YYREEE (reference sequence). V lost 5 bases, J lost 4 bases, and 8 bases stayed unmatched. For the CDR3, the DNA is TGTGCCAGCAGTCCAGGGGGACTAGCTCCAGATACGCAGTATTTT. This translates into CASSPGGLAPDTQYF.

This chain uses TRBV18 with TRBJ1-2; the match to TRBD1 covers 10 bases. Germline assignment: CDR1 KGHSH and CDR2 LQKENI. The CDR3 totals 15 residues. V was pared by 3 bases and J by 6 bases, with 7 bases of the junction left unmatched. The DNA of the CDR3 is TGTGCCAGCTCACCCAATCTAGGGACAGGGGATGGCTACACCTTC. Protein: CASSPNLGTGDGYTF.

The chain recombines TRBV9 with TRBJ2-3, with 14 bases matching TRBD2. The CDR3 extends over 20 amino acids. From germline, CDR1 is SGDLS and CDR2 YYNGEE. Unmatched junction bases numbered 14, after V lost 3 bases and J lost 2 bases. The CDR3 DNA reads TGTGCCAGCAGCGGCTCCCCGGGACTAGCGGGGGCCCCTTACACAGATACGCAGTATTTT. It translates to CASSGSPGLAGAPYTDTQYF. Together with reference TRBV9 and TRBJ2-3, the CDR3 gives the full variable domain: DSGVTQTPKHLITATGQRVTLRCSPRSGDLSVYWYQQSLDQGLQFLIQYYNGEERAKGNILERFSAQQFPDLHSELNLSSLELGDSALYFCASSGSPGLAGAPYTDTQYFGPGTRLTVL.

This clone showed up just a few times. The CDR3, as DNA: TGTGCCAGCAGCCCCGGGGACAGAAAGAATGAAAAACTGTTTTTT. This sequence encodes CASSPGDRKNEKLFF. The chain employs TRBV6-5 and TRBJ1-4; the match to TRBD1 covers 7 bases. CDR1 is MNHEY and CDR2 is SVGAGI in the germline V gene. V dropped 6 bases and J dropped 5; count of bases not matched to a gene: 9. The CDR3 covers 15 residues.

This chain links TRBV7-9 with TRBJ1-2; no definite D call. CDR3 size: 14 residues. Germline V gives CDR1 SEHNR, CDR2 FQNEAQ (reference sequence). Trimming removed 3 bases from V and 6 bases from J, with 14 bases in between. The CDR3 nucleotides are TGTGCCAGCAGCTTGAGTGAGAGGAGAGATGGCTACACCTTC. Encoded protein: CASSLSERRDGYTF.

The genes are TRBV6-4 and TRBJ2-1; 8 bases are a match to TRBD2. The CDR3 is made up of 15 amino acids. CDR1 and CDR2 from the germline V gene are MRHNA and SNTAGT. V shed 5 bases and J 4 bases; nucleotides not matched to a gene: 7. CDR3 residues: CASSTGTSEYNEQFF. CDR3 nucleotide sequence: TGTGCCAGCAGTACCGGGACTAGTGAATACAATGAGCAGTTCTTC.